The T cell receptor beta chain described here comes from a study of T cell responses to AZD1222 COVID-19 vaccine. This table comes from immunoSEQ multiplex PCR, and its TCRdb copy is limited to in-frame clones, with some not included. Altogether 180,000 or so clones are present, roughly 94% being singletons, with the ten largest covering approximately 0.64%. This clone appeared a few times. Germline assignment: CDR1 SGHAT and CDR2 FQNNGV. The CDR3 covers 14 residues. V shed 5 bases and J 7 bases; nucleotides not matched to a gene: 6. The chain employs TRBV11-2 and TRBJ2-4, with TRBD1 matching 9 bases. The TCR was taken from an adult in good health. The material was peripheral blood, obtained on day 0 of AZD1222 vaccination. The CDR3 nucleotides read TGTGCCAGCAGCACAAGCGGACAGGGGAACATTCAGTACTTC. It yields the protein CASSTSGQGNIQYF.